Detailed here is one T cell receptor beta chain. This sample stems from a study of blood T cells in healthy people across ages. Germline values: CDR1 SGDLS, CDR2 YYNGEE. V lost 3 bases to trimming and J lost 4 bases, with 19 bases between them. This CDR3 has 16 residues. Primers used in a second PCR of roughly 6 to 12 cycles were a sample-barcoded 5' primer and a J-beta primer mix. A single record per CDR3 protein comes from TCRdb applying MiXCR to the 5' RACE reads. Among about 560,000 distinct CDR3 sequences, roughly a quarter were seen once, and the ten largest hold over 3.5%. This same sample was also taken into another study, of T cells of mothers and their children.

Source material: blood. This sequence joins TRBV9 and TRBJ1-2; maybe TRBD1 (5 bases). This clonotype originated in a boy aged 2 to 10 in good health. CDR3 amino acids: CASSAQGRGAVYGYTF. The CDR3 nucleotides are TGTGCCAGCAGCGCTCAGGGTAGGGGCGCGGTCTATGGCTACACCTTC.